The 23 T cell receptor beta chains in this list originate from one sample, sequenced in a study of identical twins. TCRdb reprocessed the 5' RACE reads with MiXCR, giving one entry per CDR3 protein. The sample gives under 1 million distinct CDR3 sequences, roughly an eighth of which show up once; about 1.5% is in the top ten. These same data were also listed under a study on yellow fever vaccine responses in identical twins.

The sequencing sample was made of PBMCs. These receptors originate from a woman between 18 and 30 years old in good health.

The chain employs TRBV10-3 and TRBJ1-5, with 9 bases lining up with TRBD1. The germline gives CDR1 ENHRY, CDR2 SYGVKD. The CDR3 runs to 18 residues. V lost 8 bases and J lost 4; bases outside the gene matches: 18. Here the CDR3 DNA reads TGTGCCATCTGTTTATCTTCTTCGGCCGGGACAGGGAATCAGCCCCAGCATTTT. It yields the protein CAICLSSSAGTGNQPQHF.

This clonotype turned up a few times. The rearrangement links TRBV20-1 to TRBJ2-7; 10 positions match TRBD2. V lost 3 bases to trimming and J lost 4 bases; unmatched junction nucleotides: 9. Germline CDR1 and CDR2: DFQATT and SNEGSKA (reference sequence). This CDR3 comprises 15 residues. The CDR3: CSASSGLAGVYEQYV. Written as DNA, the CDR3 is TGCAGTGCTAGTTCAGGGCTAGCGGGAGTGTACGAGCAGTACGTC.

This clonotype was observed a few times. The rearrangement links TRBV19 to TRBJ2-2; TRBD2 matches at 8 bases. This CDR3 is built from 15 residues. The J segment lost 5 bases and the V segment lost 6 bases, leaving 8 bases of the junction unmatched. CDR1 and CDR2 from the germline V gene are LNHDA and SQIVND (reference sequence). CDR3 region: CASRGLGVGTGELFF. As DNA, the CDR3 is TGTGCCAGTAGGGGACTAGGGGTGGGAACCGGGGAGCTGTTTTTT.

This clonotype was seen repeatedly, ten times or more. V gene TRBV27 combines with J gene TRBJ2-7, with 9 bases identical to TRBD1. Trimming at V came to 0 bases and at J to 1 base, leaving 1 base not matched to a gene. This CDR3 is 15 amino acids long. Germline CDR1 MNHEY, CDR2 SMNVEV (reference sequence). CDR3: CASSLSGTGSYEQYV. For the CDR3, the DNA is TGTGCCAGCAGTTTATCCGGGACAGGGTCCTACGAGCAGTACGTC.

This clonotype came up once. The J gene is TRBJ2-5, the V gene TRBV19, with unresolved D. V gave up 2 bases and J gave up 1 base, with 8 bases separating them. Germline V lookup: CDR1 LNHDA, CDR2 SQIVND (reference sequence). The CDR3 is made up of 14 amino acids. The CDR3 loop is CASSISAVQETQYF. The CDR3 bases are TGTGCCAGTAGTATATCGGCAGTCCAAGAGACCCAGTACTTC.

This clonotype was counted a few times. The chain employs TRBV6-1 and TRBJ1-1, with no clear D. V lost 1 base to trimming and J lost 1 base, with 10 bases between them. Germline loops: CDR1 MNHNS, CDR2 SASEGT. CDR3 length equals 15 residues. This CDR3 reads CASSEVVWGNTEAFF. In nucleotides, the CDR3 is TGTGCCAGCAGTGAAGTTGTTTGGGGGAACACTGAAGCTTTCTTT.

The chain links TRBV7-3 to TRBJ2-2; D unclear. Trimming pared 1 base from V and 6 bases from J, leaving 12 bases between. The CDR3 runs 15 residues. Germline CDR1 and CDR2: SGHTA and FQGTGA. CDR3 amino acids: CASSLNQPGSGELFF. DNA for the CDR3: TGTGCCAGCAGCTTAAACCAGCCCGGGTCCGGGGAGCTGTTTTTT.

This clonotype was recorded a few times. The V and J genes are TRBV28 and TRBJ2-1; D is possibly TRBD1 or TRBD2 (6 bases each). Germline V gives CDR1 MDHEN, CDR2 SYDVKM. V gave up 7 bases and J gave up 4 bases, with 17 bases separating them. The CDR3 contains 15 residues. Here the CDR3 DNA reads TGTGCCAGCACGGGTTGGGGGGCAGGATACAATGAGCAGTTCTTC. Encoded protein: CASTGWGAGYNEQFF.

The chain joins TRBV7-9 to TRBJ2-7; D is unclear. The CDR3 consists of 13 residues. Trimming left V 5 bases short and J 1 base short, with 9 bases between. Looked up from germline, CDR1 is SEHNR and CDR2 is FQNEAQ (reference sequence). The CDR3 loop reads CASSVVNSYEQYV. The CDR3 bases are TGTGCCAGCAGCGTTGTGAATTCCTACGAGCAGTACGTC.

The table lists this clonotype with a few counts. This chain connects TRBV5-4 to TRBJ2-2, with 12 positions matching TRBD2. CDR3 length: 16 amino acids. CDR1 is SGHNT and CDR2 is YYREEE in the germline V gene (reference sequence). V was clipped by 4 bases and J by 5 bases; unmatched bases: 6. The CDR3 DNA sequence: TGTGCCAGCAGCCTTCGGACTAGCGGGGTTACCGGGGAGCTGTTTTTT. This gives the protein CASSLRTSGVTGELFF.

This clonotype showed up just a few times. This chain links TRBV28 with TRBJ1-5; no clear D. Germline values: CDR1 MDHEN, CDR2 SYDVKM. This CDR3 comprises 15 residues. Trimming cost V 3 bases and J 8 bases, with 17 bases left between them. The CDR3 loop is CASSLSGSSGKPQHF. The CDR3 bases are TGTGCCAGCAGTTTGTCGGGCAGCAGTGGTAAGCCCCAGCATTTT.

The J gene is TRBJ1-1, the V gene TRBV6-1; 8 positions agree with TRBD1. The CDR3 is 14 amino acids. J was trimmed by 5 bases and V by 7 bases; bases with no gene match: 9. CDR1 and CDR2 (germline): MNHNS, SASEGT. CDR3 region: CASKIDRGWTEAFF. CDR3 coding DNA: TGTGCCAGCAAAATAGACAGGGGATGGACTGAAGCTTTCTTT.

The rearrangement links TRBV19 to TRBJ2-1, with 14 bases matching TRBD2. CDR1 and CDR2 (germline): LNHDA, SQIVND (reference sequence). The CDR3 spans 15 residues. With V trimmed by 7 bases and J by 9 bases, 8 bases remained unmatched. The CDR3 reads CASTLTSGRAVEQFF. The CDR3, as DNA: TGTGCCAGTACCTTGACTAGCGGGAGGGCCGTTGAGCAGTTCTTC.

There are a few counts of this clonotype. This sequence joins TRBV7-3 and TRBJ2-2, with 9 bases lining up with TRBD2. J was trimmed by 5 bases and V by 3 bases; bases with no gene match: 10. The CDR3 is made up of 17 amino acids. CDR1 SGHTA and CDR2 FQGTGA come from the germline V gene. The CDR3 DNA follows: TGTGCCAGCAGCTTGGGACTAGCAGGAACCGGGACCGGGGAGCTGTTTTTT. Protein sequence: CASSLGLAGTGTGELFF.

J is TRBJ2-5 and V is TRBV4-1, with D perhaps matching TRBD1 (5 bases). V was cut by 1 base and J by 0 bases, with 15 bases left in between. Germline CDR1 and CDR2: MGHRA and YSYEKL. The CDR3 is 17 residues long. The CDR3 spells CASSQGGSVMYQETQYF. The CDR3 region has the DNA TGCGCCAGCAGCCAAGGGGGCAGCGTCATGTACCAAGAGACCCAGTACTTC.

The J gene is TRBJ1-1, the V gene TRBV11-2; TRBD1 matches 7 bases. CDR1 is SGHAT and CDR2 is FQNNGV in the germline V gene. CDR3 length: 14 amino acids. The junction had 6 bases not matched to a gene; V was cut back by 5 bases and J by 3 bases. The chain's CDR3 is CASSLGDRDTEAFF. CDR3 DNA sequence: TGTGCCAGCAGCCTAGGAGACAGGGACACTGAAGCTTTCTTT.

This clonotype has only a few counts. The chain uses TRBV10-3 and TRBJ2-5; perhaps TRBD2 as D (6 bases). CDR3 length: 14 residues. The V and J ends lost 2 bases and 5 bases respectively, with 12 bases between them. Germline V gene data show CDR1 as ENHRY and CDR2 as SYGVKD. DNA of the CDR3: TGTGCCATCAGTGAGCTCGGGGGTCTGGAGACCCAGTACTTC. Protein sequence: CAISELGGLETQYF.

This chain connects TRBV12-3 or TRBV12-4 to TRBJ2-1; D not certain. The V end lost 1 base, the J end lost 6 bases, and 10 bases lay between the germline ends. The CDR3 is 14 amino acids. CDR3 bases: TGTGCCAGCAGTTTAGTGGGCCCATTCAATGAGCAGTTCTTC. Translated: CASSLVGPFNEQFF.

The chain recombines TRBV18 with TRBJ1-5, with no clear D. Looked up from germline, CDR1 is KGHSH and CDR2 is LQKENI. This CDR3 contains 13 residues. The ends were cut back, 2 bases at V and 5 bases at J, with 7 bases in the middle. CDR3 DNA: TGTGCCAGCTCACCATCCGGGGATCAGCCCCAGCATTTT. It translates to CASSPSGDQPQHF.

The chain couples TRBV20-1 to TRBJ2-1; 8 positions agree with TRBD1. J gave up 4 bases and V 3 bases, and 17 bases lay outside the gene matches. The length of the CDR3 is 18 residues. CDR1 and CDR2 from the germline V gene are DFQATT and SNEGSKA (reference sequence). The CDR3 is CSASLRPGQVQGYNEQFF. CDR3 DNA sequence: TGCAGTGCTAGTTTACGGCCGGGACAGGTCCAAGGGTACAATGAGCAGTTCTTC.

This clonotype was detected many times. The chain joins TRBV29-1 to TRBJ1-2; D is uncertain. V dropped 3 bases and J dropped 6 bases, with 11 bases sitting between them. The CDR3 runs to 12 residues. Germline V gives CDR1 SQVTM, CDR2 ANQGSEA. CDR3 region: CSVESLWDGYTF. Written as DNA, the CDR3 is TGCAGCGTTGAGTCCCTTTGGGATGGCTACACCTTC.

The rearrangement links TRBV7-6 to TRBJ2-7; D unclear. Trimming stripped 5 bases from V and 1 base from J, with 12 bases between. Germline V gene sequence: CDR1 SGHVS, CDR2 FNYEAQ. The CDR3 contains 14 residues. The CDR3 DNA sequence: TGTGCCAGCAGCACCCAAGACGGGTCCTACGAGCAGTACTTC. Translated, it gives CASSTQDGSYEQYF.

In this sample, this clonotype turned up a few times. The rearrangement links TRBV28 to TRBJ2-7, with D tentatively TRBD1 (6 bases). Trimming shortened V by 4 bases and J by 6 bases, and 16 bases separated the two germline ends. The CDR3 sequence is 14 residues long. Germline loops: CDR1 MDHEN, CDR2 SYDVKM. The CDR3 DNA reads TGTGCCAGCAGTTCCCTTCGGACAGTCCTCGAGCAGTACGTC. It translates to CASSSLRTVLEQYV.